These T cell receptor beta chains were read from a single sample in a study of blood T cell repertoires in COVID-19. Repertoires were generated with immunoSEQ multiplex PCR, while TCRdb's copy carries only in-frame clones and drops some. This table holds around 89,000 clones, around 88% found once. The sample comprised peripheral blood. The source of these receptors is a man in his fifties or sixties with acute or convalescent COVID-19. Both conserved end residues are part of each CDR3. Each record gives: J gene, D gene, V gene, clone size, CDR3 DNA, CDR3 protein. The D gene is left open where the match is weak. Only some rows state a clone size, as once, few, many or a class for expanded clones.

>TRBJ2-7|-|TRBV4-1|-
TGCGCCAGCAGCCCAAGTGCCCAGTTATACGAGCAGTACTTC
CASSPSAQLYEQYF
>TRBJ1-3|-|TRBV7-9|-
TGTGCCAGCAGCGGAAGAGGACAAATCTCTGGAAACACCATATATTTT
CASSGRGQISGNTIYF
>TRBJ1-2|TRBD1|TRBV9|-
TGTGCCAGCCGACAGGGGCTCAACGGCTACACCTTC
CASRQGLNGYTF
>TRBJ2-7|TRBD2|TRBV2|-
TGTGCCAGCAGTGAAAGGACTAGCGGGGCCTACGAGCAGTACTTC
CASSERTSGAYEQYF
>TRBJ2-7|-|TRBV15|-
TGTGCCACCAGCAGCGGGGTGACCTACGAGCAGTACTTC
CATSSGVTYEQYF
>TRBJ2-2|TRBD1|TRBV3-1/TRBV3-2|-
TGTGCCAGCAGCCAAGATCAGGGGGCCCTGATTGGCGGGGAGCTGTTTTTT
CASSQDQGALIGGELFF
>TRBJ1-6|-|TRBV28|-
TGTGCCAGCACTTATACTCGAGGGAATTCACCCCTCCACTTT
CASTYTRGNSPLHF
>TRBJ1-4|-|TRBV5-1|-
TGCGCCAGCAGCTTGGCCGCGGGGAATGAAAAACTGTTTTTT
CASSLAAGNEKLFF
>TRBJ2-2|-|TRBV5-1|-
TGCGCCAGCAGCCCCCGACTGACAGGAAACACCGGGGAGCTGTTTTTT
CASSPRLTGNTGELFF
>TRBJ1-3|TRBD1|TRBV2|-
TGTGCCAGCAGGGGACAGGGAGTCGGCTCTGGAAACACCATATATTTT
CASRGQGVGSGNTIYF
>TRBJ1-2|TRBD1|TRBV11-2|-
TGTGCCAGCAGCGATCGGGACAGGGGGTCGGATGGCTACACCTTC
CASSDRDRGSDGYTF
>TRBJ1-4|-|TRBV7-9|-
TGTGCCAGCAGCTTAGCGGCCGCCGCTAATGAAAAACTGTTTTTT
CASSLAAAANEKLFF
>TRBJ1-4|-|TRBV24-1|once
TGTGCCACCAGTGATCCCCCCTTGTCAGGGGATATTGAAAAACTGTTTTTT
CATSDPPLSGDIEKLFF
>TRBJ2-3|TRBD1|TRBV2|-
TGTGCCAGCAGTGAGGCGCCCCCGGGACAGTGGAGAAATACGCAGTATTTT
CASSEAPPGQWRNTQYF
>TRBJ1-4|-|TRBV18|-
TGTGCCAGCTCACCACCTTCGGGGGATTCTAATGAAAAACTGTTTTTT
CASSPPSGDSNEKLFF
>TRBJ1-4|-|TRBV5-1|-
TGCGCCAGCAGCTTGGACAGGACTGAAAAACTGTTTTTT
CASSLDRTEKLFF
>TRBJ2-1|TRBD2|TRBV2|-
TGTGCCAGCAGAAGACTAGCGGGGCCCTCGTGGTTCTTC
CASRRLAGPSWFF
>TRBJ1-4|TRBD1|TRBV6-1|-
TGTGCCAGCAGTGAAGCGGACGGGACAGTGGGCGAAAAACTGTTTTTT
CASSEADGTVGEKLFF
>TRBJ1-3|-|TRBV11-2|few
TGTGCCAGCAGCCTCTACGGCGGGGGAAACACCATATATTTT
CASSLYGGGNTIYF
>TRBJ2-7|-|TRBV2|-
TGTGCCAGCAATAGTGGAGCCTACGAGCAGTACTTC
CASNSGAYEQYF
>TRBJ2-3|-|TRBV5-1|-
TGCGCCAGCAGCTTGACCGGGACACCCCCAGATACGCAGTATTTT
CASSLTGTPPDTQYF
>TRBJ2-7|-|TRBV10-3|-
TGTGCCATCAGCCCCGGGTACGAGCAGTACTTC
CAISPGYEQYF
>TRBJ1-3|-|TRBV7-9|-
TGTGCCAGCAGTCCTACAGGGCTAGGAAACACCATATATTTT
CASSPTGLGNTIYF
>TRBJ2-3|-|TRBV29-1|-
TGCAGCGTTGAGGGGACTCAAAAAAGCACAGATACGCAGTATTTT
CSVEGTQKSTDTQYF
>TRBJ2-1|TRBD2|TRBV24-1|-
TGTGCCACCAGTGACCCAGGACTAGCGGGACACAATGAGCAGTTCTTC
CATSDPGLAGHNEQFF
>TRBJ2-3|TRBD1|TRBV5-4|-
TGTGCCAGCAGCATACGGACAGGGATGGATACGCAGTATTTT
CASSIRTGMDTQYF
>TRBJ2-2|TRBD2|TRBV19|-
TGTGCCAGTAGTATCCCTAGCGGCCGTCCCGGGGAGCTGTTTTTT
CASSIPSGRPGELFF
>TRBJ2-3|-|TRBV19|-
TGTGCCAGTAGGCCCCGGGGAGCAGATACGCAGTATTTT
CASRPRGADTQYF
>TRBJ2-4|TRBD1|TRBV19|-
TGTGCCAGTGAGTGGGGTCCCGGGACAGGGCTCAAAAACATTCAGTACTTC
CASEWGPGTGLKNIQYF
>TRBJ1-2|TRBD1|TRBV28|-
TGTGCCAGCAGTCACGACAGGGGTGGCTATGGCTACACCTTC
CASSHDRGGYGYTF
>TRBJ2-5|-|TRBV2|-
TGTGCCAGCACCCAGGAAGAGACCCAGTACTTC
CASTQEETQYF
>TRBJ2-7|TRBD1|TRBV5-1|-
TGCGCCAGCAGCCTAACCGGGACAGGGTTCTACGAGCAGTACTTC
CASSLTGTGFYEQYF
>TRBJ2-3|-|TRBV9|-
TGTGCCAGCAGCGTAGAAGGGGTTCGCACAGATACGCAGTATTTT
CASSVEGVRTDTQYF
>TRBJ2-3|-|TRBV5-1|-
TGCGCCAGCAGCTTGCCGATAGGACTCACAGATACGCAGTATTTT
CASSLPIGLTDTQYF
>TRBJ2-7|-|TRBV29-1|-
TGCAGCGTTGAACAAGGGAACAGGGGGGGGTACGAGCAGTACTTC
CSVEQGNRGGYEQYF
>TRBJ2-7|-|TRBV5-1|-
TGCGCCAGCAGCCCAACACAAACCTACGAGCAGTACTTC
CASSPTQTYEQYF
>TRBJ1-3|-|TRBV5-1|-
TGCGCCAGCAGCGCCTACTACTCTGGAAACACCATATATTTT
CASSAYYSGNTIYF
>TRBJ2-1|-|TRBV2|-
TGTGCCAGCAGTGGCGACACCTACAATGAGCAGTTCTTC
CASSGDTYNEQFF
>TRBJ2-7|TRBD2|TRBV19|few
TGTGCCAGTACCCCCGGGACTAGCGGCTACGAGCAGTACTTC
CASTPGTSGYEQYF
>TRBJ2-5|TRBD2|TRBV7-3|-
TGTGCCAGCAGCCGCATAGCGGGGGGGGAAGAGACCCAGTACTTC
CASSRIAGGEETQYF
>TRBJ2-6|TRBD1|TRBV7-2|-
TGTGCCAGCAGCTCGCTCGCCGGGACAGTTTTCTCTGGGGCCAACGTCCTGACTTTC
CASSSLAGTVFSGANVLTF
>TRBJ2-5|TRBD1|TRBV7-9|-
TGTGCCAGCAGCTTGGGGACAGGGAGTTTGGGAGAGACCCAGTACTTC
CASSLGTGSLGETQYF
>TRBJ1-1|TRBD1|TRBV5-1|-
TGCGCCAGCAGCTTGGAAGGACAGGGGGCAAACACTGAAGCTTTCTTT
CASSLEGQGANTEAFF
>TRBJ1-4|-|TRBV6-6|-
TGTGCCAGCGGTGAGGAGAAAAAACTGTTTTTT
CASGEEKKLFF
>TRBJ2-7|-|TRBV18|-
TGTGCCAGCTCACCTCGAAGGGACACCTCCTACGAGCAGTACTTC
CASSPRRDTSYEQYF
>TRBJ2-5|TRBD1|TRBV7-9|-
TGTGCCAGCAGCTCAACAGGGGTTCGAGAGACCCAGTACTTC
CASSSTGVRETQYF
>TRBJ1-1|-|TRBV5-4|-
TGTGCCAGCAGCTTGGACAGGGCACCTACTGAAGCTTTCTTT
CASSLDRAPTEAFF
>TRBJ2-2|TRBD1|TRBV11-3|-
TGTGCCAGCAGCCGCAGGGACAGCAGGGAGCTGTTTTTT
CASSRRDSRELFF
>TRBJ2-7|TRBD1|TRBV5-1|-
TGCGCCAGCGGGCCGCGACAGGGTAGCGAGCAGTACTTC
CASGPRQGSEQYF
>TRBJ2-2|TRBD2|TRBV5-1|few
TGCGCCAGCAGCTTGGCCTTCGGAAGCGGGAGGGTTTCCGGGGAGCTGTTTTTT
CASSLAFGSGRVSGELFF